The clone carrying this TCR beta chain was detected many times. Its antigen is not known. Uncontrolled infection, other autoimmune disease, pregnancy and lactation each barred patients from inclusion. Orbital computed tomography and thyroid ultrasound, together with serum TRAb and thyroxine and clinical symptoms, were used for diagnoses. The sample comes from a study of T cells in Graves' hyperthyroidism and ophthalmopathy. RNA transcripts served as the template for amplifying TCR beta CDR3 regions. The primer set for the first-round RT-PCR of the TCR CDR3 was HTBI. TCRdb called the multiplex PCR reads again in MiXCR, with one record for every CDR3 protein. The sample holds roughly 600,000 distinct CDR3 sequences, more than 12% seen once. General observations from the study: Ophthalmopathy was told apart from stable hyperthyroidism by a 13 V-J model.

Losses at the gene ends were 0 bases for V and 7 bases for J; bases not matched to a gene: 9. The CDR3 has 15 amino acids. This receptor was identified in a woman in her forties or fifties with Graves' ophthalmopathy. The gene calls are TRBV12-3 or TRBV12-4 and TRBJ2-7; 7 nucleotides line up with TRBD1. The sequenced sample was blood. CDR3 bases: TGTGCCAGCAGTTTAGCAAGGGGGCGCCCCTGGGAGCAGTACTTC. Translating gives CASSLARGRPWEQYF.